This T cell receptor beta chain was identified in a study of OX40 agonist ivuxolimab in advanced cancers. As for the study in general: Of mixed ages from roughly 23 to 80 and averaging about 56 years, the group was around 78% male. Patients achieving partial responses numbered three: one hepatocellular carcinoma case and two cutaneous melanoma cases.

A remark on this clone: Antigen: not known.

Looked up from germline, CDR1 is SGHDN and CDR2 is FVKESK. Trimming pared 1 base from V and 6 bases from J, leaving 10 bases between. CDR3 length: 13 residues. Points from the study as a whole: On average, CD8+ T cells showed a greater number of expanded clones than CD4+.

The table came from immunoSEQ multiplex PCR; TCRdb's copy has only in-frame clones and leaves some out. The sample yields about 20,000 clones, more than 70% seen once. This TCR was recovered from an adult with an advanced solid tumor such as melanoma, head and neck, liver or kidney cancer. The J gene is TRBJ2-7, the V gene TRBV14, with D maybe TRBD2 (6 bases). The sample in question was CD4+ or CD8+ T cells sorted from blood, obtained in a trial of the OX40 agonist ivuxolimab. CDR3 sequence (DNA): TGTGCCAGCAGCCAAGTACACGGGGGCGAGCAGTACTTC. Translating it yields CASSQVHGGEQYF.